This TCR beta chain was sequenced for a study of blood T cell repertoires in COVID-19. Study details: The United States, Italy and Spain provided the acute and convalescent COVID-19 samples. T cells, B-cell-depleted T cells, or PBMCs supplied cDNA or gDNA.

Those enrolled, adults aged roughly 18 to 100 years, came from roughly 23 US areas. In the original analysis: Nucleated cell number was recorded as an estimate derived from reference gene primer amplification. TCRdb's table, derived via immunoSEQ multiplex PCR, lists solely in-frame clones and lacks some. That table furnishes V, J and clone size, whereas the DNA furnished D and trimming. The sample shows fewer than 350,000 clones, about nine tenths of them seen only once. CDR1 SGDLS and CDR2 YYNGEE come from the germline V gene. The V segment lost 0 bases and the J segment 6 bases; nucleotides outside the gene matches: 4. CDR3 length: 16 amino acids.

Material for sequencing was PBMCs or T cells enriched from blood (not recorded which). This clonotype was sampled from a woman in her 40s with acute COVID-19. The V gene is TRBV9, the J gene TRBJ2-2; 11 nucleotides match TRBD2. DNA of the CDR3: TGTGCCAGCAGCGTAGGACTAGCGGGACATCCCGGGGAGCTGTTTTTT. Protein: CASSVGLAGHPGELFF. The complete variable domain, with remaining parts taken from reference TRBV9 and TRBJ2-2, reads DSGVTQTPKHLITATGQRVTLRCSPRSGDLSVYWYQQSLDQGLQFLIQYYNGEERAKGNILERFSAQQFPDLHSELNLSSLELGDSALYFCASSVGLAGHPGELFFGEGSRLTVL.